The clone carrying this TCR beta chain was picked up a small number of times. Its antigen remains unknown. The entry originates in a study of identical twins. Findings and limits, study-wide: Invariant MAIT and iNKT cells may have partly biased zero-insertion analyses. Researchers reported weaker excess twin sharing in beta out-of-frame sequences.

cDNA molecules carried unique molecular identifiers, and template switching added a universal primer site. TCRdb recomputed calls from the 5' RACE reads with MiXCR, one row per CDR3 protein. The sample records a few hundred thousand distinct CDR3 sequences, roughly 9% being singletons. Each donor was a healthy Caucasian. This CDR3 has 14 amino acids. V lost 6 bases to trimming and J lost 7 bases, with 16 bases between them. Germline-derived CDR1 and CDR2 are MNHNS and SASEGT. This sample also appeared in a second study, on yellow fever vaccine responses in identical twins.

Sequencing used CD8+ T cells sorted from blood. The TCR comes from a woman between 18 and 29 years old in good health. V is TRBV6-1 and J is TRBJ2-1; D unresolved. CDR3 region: CASSRPTPPNEQFF. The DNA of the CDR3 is TGTGCCAGCAGCCGGCCAACCCCCCCAAATGAGCAGTTCTTC.